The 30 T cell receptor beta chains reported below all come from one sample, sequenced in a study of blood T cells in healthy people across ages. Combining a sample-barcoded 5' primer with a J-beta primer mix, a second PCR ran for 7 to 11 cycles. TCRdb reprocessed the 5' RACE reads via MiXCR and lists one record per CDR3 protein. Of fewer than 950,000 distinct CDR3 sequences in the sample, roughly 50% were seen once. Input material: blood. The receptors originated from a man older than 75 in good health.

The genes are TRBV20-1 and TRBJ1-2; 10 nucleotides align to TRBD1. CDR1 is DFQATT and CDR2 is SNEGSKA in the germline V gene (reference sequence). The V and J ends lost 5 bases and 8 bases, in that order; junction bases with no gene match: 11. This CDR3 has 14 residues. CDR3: CSAGTRQGARGYTF. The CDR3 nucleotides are TGCAGTGCTGGAACCCGACAGGGGGCGCGGGGCTACACCTTC.

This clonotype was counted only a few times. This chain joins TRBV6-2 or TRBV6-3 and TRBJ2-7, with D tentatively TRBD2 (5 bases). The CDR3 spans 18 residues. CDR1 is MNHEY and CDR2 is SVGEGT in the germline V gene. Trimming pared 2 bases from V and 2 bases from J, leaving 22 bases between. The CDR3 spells CASSYLAFSGTPPYEQYF. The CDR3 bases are TGTGCCAGCAGTTACCTGGCTTTCAGCGGTACCCCCCCCTACGAGCAGTACTTC.

The CDR3 coding sequence is TGTGCCAGCGCCGTTCTAGCGGGAAGGTACAGATACGCGTATTTT. It codes for CASAVLAGRYRYAYF. The chain uses TRBV6-2 or TRBV6-3 and TRBJ2-3; 9 nucleotides match TRBD2. CDR1 and CDR2 from the germline V gene are MNHEY and SVGEGT. The length of the CDR3 is 15 residues. V shed 8 bases and J 14 bases; nucleotides not matched to a gene: 20.

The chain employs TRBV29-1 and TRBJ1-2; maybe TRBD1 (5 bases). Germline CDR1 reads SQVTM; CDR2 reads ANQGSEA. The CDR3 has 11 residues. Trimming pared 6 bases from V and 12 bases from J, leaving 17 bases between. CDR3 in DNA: TGCAGCGTCCTGGGAAGGGACGGCAACACCTTC. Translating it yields CSVLGRDGNTF.

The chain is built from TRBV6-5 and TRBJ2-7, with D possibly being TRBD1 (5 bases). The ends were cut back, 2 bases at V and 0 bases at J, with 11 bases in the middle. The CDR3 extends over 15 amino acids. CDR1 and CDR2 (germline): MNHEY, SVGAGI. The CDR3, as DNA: TGTGCCAGCAGTTACGTCGTAGGGGCCTCCTACGAGCAGTACTTC. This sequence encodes CASSYVVGASYEQYF.

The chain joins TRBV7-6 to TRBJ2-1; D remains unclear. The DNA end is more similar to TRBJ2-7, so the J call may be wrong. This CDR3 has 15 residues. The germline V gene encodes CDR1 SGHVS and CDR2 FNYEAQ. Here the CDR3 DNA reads TGTGCCAGCAGCTTACGGCCTCCCTCCTACAATGAGCAGTACTTC. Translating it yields CASSLRPPSYNEQYF.

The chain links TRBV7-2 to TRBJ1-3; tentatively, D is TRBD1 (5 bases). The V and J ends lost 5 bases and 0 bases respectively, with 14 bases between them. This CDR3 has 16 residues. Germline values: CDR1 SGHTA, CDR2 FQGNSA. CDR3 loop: CASSPQEFSSGNTIYF. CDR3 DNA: TGTGCCAGCAGCCCACAGGAGTTCAGCTCTGGAAACACCATATATTTT.

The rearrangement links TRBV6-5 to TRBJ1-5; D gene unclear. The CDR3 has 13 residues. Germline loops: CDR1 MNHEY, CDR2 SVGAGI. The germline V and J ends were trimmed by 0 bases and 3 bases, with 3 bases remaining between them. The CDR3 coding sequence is TGTGCCAGCAGTTACTCAGCCAATCAGCCCCAGCATTTT. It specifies CASSYSANQPQHF.

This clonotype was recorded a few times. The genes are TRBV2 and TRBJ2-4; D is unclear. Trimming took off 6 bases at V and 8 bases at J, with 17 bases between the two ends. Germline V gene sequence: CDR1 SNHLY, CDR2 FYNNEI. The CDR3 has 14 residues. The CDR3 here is CASSPGGTVYIQYF. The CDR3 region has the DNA TGTGCCAGCAGCCCGGGCGGTACAGTATACATTCAGTACTTC.

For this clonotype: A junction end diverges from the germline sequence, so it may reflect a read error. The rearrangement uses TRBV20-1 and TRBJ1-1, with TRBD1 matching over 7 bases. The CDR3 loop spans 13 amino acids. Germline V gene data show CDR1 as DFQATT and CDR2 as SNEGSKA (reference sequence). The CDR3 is CSAGGQMNAEAFF. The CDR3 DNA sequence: TGCAGTGCTGGGGGACAGATGAACGCTGAAGCTTTCTTT.

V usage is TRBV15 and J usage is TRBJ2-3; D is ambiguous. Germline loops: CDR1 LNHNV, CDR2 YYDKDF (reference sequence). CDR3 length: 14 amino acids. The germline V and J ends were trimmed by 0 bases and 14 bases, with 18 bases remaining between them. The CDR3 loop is CATSREVAGRYAYF. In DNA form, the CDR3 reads TGTGCCACCAGCAGAGAGGTAGCTGGTAGATACGCGTATTTT. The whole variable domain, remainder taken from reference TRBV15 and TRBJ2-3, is DAMVIQNPRYQVTQFGKPVTLSCSQTLNHNVMYWYQQKSSQAPKLLFHYYDKDFNNEADTPDNFQSRRPNTSFCFLDIRSPGLGDTAMYLCATSREVAGRYAYFGPGTRLTVL.

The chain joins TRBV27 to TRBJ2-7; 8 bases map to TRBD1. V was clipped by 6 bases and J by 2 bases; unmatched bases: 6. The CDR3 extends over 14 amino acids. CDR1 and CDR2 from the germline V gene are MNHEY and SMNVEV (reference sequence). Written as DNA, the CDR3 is TGTGCCAGCAGCCCCCAGGGGGCCCCCTACGAGCAGTACTTC. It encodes CASSPQGAPYEQYF.

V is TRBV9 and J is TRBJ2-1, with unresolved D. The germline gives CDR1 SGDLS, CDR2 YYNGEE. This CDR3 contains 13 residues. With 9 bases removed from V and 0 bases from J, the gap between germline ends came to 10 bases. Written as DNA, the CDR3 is TGTGCCACTCGACACCTCTCCTACAATGAGCAGTTCTTC. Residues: CATRHLSYNEQFF. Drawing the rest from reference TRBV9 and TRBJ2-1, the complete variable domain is DSGVTQTPKHLITATGQRVTLRCSPRSGDLSVYWYQQSLDQGLQFLIQYYNGEERAKGNILERFSAQQFPDLHSELNLSSLELGDSALYFCATRHLSYNEQFFGPGTRLTVL.

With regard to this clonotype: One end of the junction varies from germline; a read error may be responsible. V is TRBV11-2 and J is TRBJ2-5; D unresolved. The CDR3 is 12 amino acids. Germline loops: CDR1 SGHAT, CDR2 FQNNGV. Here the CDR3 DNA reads TGTGTCAGCAGCCGAACCCGAGAGACCCAGTACTTC. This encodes CVSSRTRETQYF.

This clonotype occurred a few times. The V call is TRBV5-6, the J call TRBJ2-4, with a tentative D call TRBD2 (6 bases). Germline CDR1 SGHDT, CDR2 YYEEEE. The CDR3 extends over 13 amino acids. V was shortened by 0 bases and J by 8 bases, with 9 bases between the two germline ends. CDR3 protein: CASSLVGGDIQYF. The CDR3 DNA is TGTGCCAGCAGCTTGGTGGGAGGAGACATTCAGTACTTC.

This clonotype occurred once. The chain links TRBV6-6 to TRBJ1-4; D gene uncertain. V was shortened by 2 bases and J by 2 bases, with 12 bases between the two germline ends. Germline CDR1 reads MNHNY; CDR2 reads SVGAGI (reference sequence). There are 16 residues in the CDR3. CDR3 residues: CASSYGLDGTNEKLFF. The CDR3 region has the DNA TGTGCCAGCAGTTACGGTCTGGACGGGACTAATGAAAAACTGTTTTTT.

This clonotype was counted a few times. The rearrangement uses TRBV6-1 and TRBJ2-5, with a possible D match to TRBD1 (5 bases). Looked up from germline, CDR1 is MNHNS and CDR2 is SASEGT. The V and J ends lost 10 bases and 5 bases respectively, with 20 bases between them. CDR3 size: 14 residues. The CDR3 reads CATRFVGARETQYF. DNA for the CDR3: TGTGCCACCCGGTTTGTAGGGGCGCGGGAGACCCAGTACTTC.

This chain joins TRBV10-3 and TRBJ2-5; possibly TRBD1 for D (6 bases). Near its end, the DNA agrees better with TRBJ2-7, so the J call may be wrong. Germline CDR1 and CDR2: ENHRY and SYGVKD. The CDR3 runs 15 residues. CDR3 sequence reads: CAISASSGTTYEQYF. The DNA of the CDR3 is TGTGCCATCAGTGCGAGCTCCGGGACAACCTACGAGCAGTACTTC.

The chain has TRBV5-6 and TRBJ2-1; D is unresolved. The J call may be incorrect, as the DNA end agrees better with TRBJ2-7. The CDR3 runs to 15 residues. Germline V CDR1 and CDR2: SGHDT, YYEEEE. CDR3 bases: TGTGCCAGCAGCACTACCGGTCGGGTTCGGAATGAGCAGTACTTC. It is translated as CASSTTGRVRNEQYF.

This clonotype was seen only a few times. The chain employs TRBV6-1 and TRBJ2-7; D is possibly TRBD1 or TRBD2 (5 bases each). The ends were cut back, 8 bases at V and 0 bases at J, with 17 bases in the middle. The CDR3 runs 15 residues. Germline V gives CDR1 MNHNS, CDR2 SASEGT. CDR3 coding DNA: TGTGCCAGCGGGGGTGCGCCCCTAAGCTCCTACGAGCAGTACTTC. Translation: CASGGAPLSSYEQYF.

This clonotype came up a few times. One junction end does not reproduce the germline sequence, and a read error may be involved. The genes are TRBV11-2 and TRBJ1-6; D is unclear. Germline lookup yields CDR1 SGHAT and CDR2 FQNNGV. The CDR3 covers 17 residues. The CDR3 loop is CASSLDPGSSYNSPLHF. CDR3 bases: TGTGCCAGTAGCTTAGATCCGGGAAGCTCCTATAATTCACCCCTCCACTTT.

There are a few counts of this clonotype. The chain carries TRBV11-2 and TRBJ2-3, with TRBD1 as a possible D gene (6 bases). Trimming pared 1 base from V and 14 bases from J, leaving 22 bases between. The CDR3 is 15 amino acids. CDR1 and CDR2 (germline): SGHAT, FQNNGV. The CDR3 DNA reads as TGTGCCAGCAGCTTAGTTACAGGGAAGGACAGATACGCGTATTTT. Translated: CASSLVTGKDRYAYF.

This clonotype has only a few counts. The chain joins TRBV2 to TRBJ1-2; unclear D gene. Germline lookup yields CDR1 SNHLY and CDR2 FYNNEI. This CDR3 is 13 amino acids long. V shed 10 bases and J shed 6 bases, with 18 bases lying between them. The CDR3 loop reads CATSFQGGDGYTF. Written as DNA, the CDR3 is TGTGCCACCTCCTTCCAAGGTGGGGATGGCTACACCTTC.

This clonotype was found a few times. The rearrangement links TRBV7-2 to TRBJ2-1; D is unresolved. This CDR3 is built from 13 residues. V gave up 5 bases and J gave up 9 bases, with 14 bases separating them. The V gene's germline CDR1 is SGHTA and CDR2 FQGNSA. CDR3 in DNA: TGTGCCAGCAGCCCACCTAACCTCTTTGAGCAGTTCTTC. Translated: CASSPPNLFEQFF.

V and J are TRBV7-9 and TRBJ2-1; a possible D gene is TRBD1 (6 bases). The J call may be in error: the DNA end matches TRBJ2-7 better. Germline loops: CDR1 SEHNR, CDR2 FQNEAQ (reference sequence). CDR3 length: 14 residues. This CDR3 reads CASSDRTDYNEQYF. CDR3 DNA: TGTGCCAGCAGCGACCGGACAGACTACAATGAGCAGTACTTC.

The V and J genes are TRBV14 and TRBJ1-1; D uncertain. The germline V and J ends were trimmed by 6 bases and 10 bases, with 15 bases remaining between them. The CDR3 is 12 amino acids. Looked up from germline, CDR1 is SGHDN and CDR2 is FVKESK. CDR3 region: CASSPGPRGAFF. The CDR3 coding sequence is TGTGCCAGCAGTCCAGGACCCCGGGGAGCTTTCTTT.

The CDR3, as DNA: TGTGCCAGCAGTTTCTCCTGGGCTGAAGCTTTCTTT. Translated, it gives CASSFSWAEAFF. The chain uses TRBV28 and TRBJ1-1, with no clear D. Germline CDR1 and CDR2: MDHEN and SYDVKM. This CDR3 spans 12 amino acids. Trimming pared 3 bases from V and 6 bases from J, leaving 8 bases between.

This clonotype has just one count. The CDR3 nucleotides read TGTGCCAGCAGTTCGCTCCGACAAAAGGCCTACGAGCAGTACTTC. Amino acids: CASSSLRQKAYEQYF. The chain uses TRBV6-5 and TRBJ2-7; D remains ambiguous. Germline loops: CDR1 MNHEY, CDR2 SVGAGI. The CDR3 covers 15 residues. Trimming shortened V by 4 bases and J by 2 bases, and 15 bases separated the two germline ends.

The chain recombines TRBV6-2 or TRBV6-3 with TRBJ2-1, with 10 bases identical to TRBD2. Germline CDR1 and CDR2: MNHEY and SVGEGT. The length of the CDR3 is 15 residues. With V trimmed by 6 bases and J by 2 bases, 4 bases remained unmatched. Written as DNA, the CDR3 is TGTGCCAGCAGGCCCAGCGGGGGGGCCTACAATGAGCAGTTCTTC. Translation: CASRPSGGAYNEQFF.

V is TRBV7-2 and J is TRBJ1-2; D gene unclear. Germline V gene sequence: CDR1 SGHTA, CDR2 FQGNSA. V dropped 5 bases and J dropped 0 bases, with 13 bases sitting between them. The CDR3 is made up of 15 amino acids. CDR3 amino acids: CASSPAGASNYGYTF. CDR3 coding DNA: TGTGCCAGCAGCCCAGCAGGTGCTTCTAACTATGGCTACACCTTC.